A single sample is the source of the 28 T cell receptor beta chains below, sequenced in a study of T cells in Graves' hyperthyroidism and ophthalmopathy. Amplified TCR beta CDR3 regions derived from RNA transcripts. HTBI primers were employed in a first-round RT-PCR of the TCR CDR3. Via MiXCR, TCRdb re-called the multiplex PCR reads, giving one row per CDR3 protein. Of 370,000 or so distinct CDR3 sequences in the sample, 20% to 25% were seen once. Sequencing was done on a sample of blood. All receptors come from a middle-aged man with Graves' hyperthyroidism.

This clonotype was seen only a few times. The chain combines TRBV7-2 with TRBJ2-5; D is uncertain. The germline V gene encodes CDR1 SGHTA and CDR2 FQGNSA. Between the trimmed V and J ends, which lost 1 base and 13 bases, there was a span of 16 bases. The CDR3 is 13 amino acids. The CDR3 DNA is TGTGCCAGCAGCTTAGTCGGGCAGAGAACTCGGTACTTC. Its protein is CASSLVGQRTRYF.

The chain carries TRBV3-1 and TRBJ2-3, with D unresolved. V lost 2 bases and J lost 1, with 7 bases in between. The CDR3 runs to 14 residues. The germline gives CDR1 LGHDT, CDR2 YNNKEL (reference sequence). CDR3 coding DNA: TGTGCCAGCAGCCAAATTCAGGGCACAGATACGCAGTATTTT. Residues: CASSQIQGTDTQYF.

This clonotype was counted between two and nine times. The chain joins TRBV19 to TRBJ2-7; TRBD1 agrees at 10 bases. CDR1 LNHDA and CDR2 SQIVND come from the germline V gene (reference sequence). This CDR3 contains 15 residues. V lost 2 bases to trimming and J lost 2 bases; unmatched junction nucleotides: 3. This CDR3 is CASSITGQGAYEQYF. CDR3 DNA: TGTGCCAGTAGTATAACCGGACAGGGGGCCTACGAGCAGTACTTC. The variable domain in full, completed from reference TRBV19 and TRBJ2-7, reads DGGITQSPKYLFRKEGQNVTLSCEQNLNHDAMYWYRQDPGQGLRLIYYSQIVNDFQKGDIAEGYSVSREKKESFPLTVTSAQKNPTAFYLCASSITGQGAYEQYFGPGTRLTVT.

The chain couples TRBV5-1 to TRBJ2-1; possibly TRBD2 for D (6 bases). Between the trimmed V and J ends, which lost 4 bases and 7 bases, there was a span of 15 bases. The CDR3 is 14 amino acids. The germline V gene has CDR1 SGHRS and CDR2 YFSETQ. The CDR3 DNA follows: TGCGCCAGCAGCATACAGACGGGGGAGAATGAGCAGTTCTTC. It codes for CASSIQTGENEQFF.

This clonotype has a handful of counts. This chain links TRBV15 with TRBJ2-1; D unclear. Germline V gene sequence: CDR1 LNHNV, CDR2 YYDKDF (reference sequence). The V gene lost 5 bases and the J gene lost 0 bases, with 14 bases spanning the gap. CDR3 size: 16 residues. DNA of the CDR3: TGTGCCACCAGCCTCCCGACTTTCAGCTCCTACAATGAGCAGTTCTTC. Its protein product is CATSLPTFSSYNEQFF. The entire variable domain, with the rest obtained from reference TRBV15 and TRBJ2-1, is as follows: DAMVIQNPRYQVTQFGKPVTLSCSQTLNHNVMYWYQQKSSQAPKLLFHYYDKDFNNEADTPDNFQSRRPNTSFCFLDIRSPGLGDTAMYLCATSLPTFSSYNEQFFGPGTRLTVL.

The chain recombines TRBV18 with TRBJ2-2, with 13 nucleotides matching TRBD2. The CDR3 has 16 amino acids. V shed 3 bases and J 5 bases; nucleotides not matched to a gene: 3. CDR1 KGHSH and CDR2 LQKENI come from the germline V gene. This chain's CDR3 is CASSPGLAGETGELFF. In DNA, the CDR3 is TGTGCCAGCTCACCCGGACTAGCGGGAGAAACCGGGGAGCTGTTTTTT.

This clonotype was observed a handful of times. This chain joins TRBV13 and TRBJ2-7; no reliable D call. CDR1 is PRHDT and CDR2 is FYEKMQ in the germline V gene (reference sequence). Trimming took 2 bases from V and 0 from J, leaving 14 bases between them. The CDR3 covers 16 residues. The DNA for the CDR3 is TGTGCCAGCAGCTTAAGGGATGTTGGGGACTCCTACGAGCAGTACTTC. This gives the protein CASSLRDVGDSYEQYF.

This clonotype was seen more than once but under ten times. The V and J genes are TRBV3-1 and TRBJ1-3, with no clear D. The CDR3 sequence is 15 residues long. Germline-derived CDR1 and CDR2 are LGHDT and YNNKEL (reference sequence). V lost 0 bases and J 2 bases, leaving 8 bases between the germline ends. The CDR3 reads CASSQERIPGNTIYF. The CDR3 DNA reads TGTGCCAGCAGCCAAGAAAGGATACCTGGAAACACCATATATTTT.

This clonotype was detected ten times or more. Here the CDR3 reads CASSDGTSLYNEQFF. The DNA for the CDR3 is TGTGCCAGCAGTGACGGGACTAGTCTCTACAATGAGCAGTTCTTC. The chain has TRBV2 and TRBJ2-1, with 8 bases identical to TRBD2. This CDR3 has 15 residues. The ends lost 3 bases at V and 3 bases at J; junction bases unmatched: 4. Germline V gives CDR1 SNHLY, CDR2 FYNNEI.

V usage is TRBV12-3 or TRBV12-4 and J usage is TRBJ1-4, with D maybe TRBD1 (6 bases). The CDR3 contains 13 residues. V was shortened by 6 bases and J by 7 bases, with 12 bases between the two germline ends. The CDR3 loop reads CASSPNRAEKLFF. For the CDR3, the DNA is TGTGCCAGCAGCCCGAACAGGGCTGAAAAACTGTTTTTT.

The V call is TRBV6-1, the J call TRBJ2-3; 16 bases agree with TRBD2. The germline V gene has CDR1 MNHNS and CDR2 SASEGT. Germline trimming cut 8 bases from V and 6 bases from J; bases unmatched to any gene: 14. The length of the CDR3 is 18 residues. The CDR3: CASGRGGTSGREVDTQYF. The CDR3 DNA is TGTGCCAGCGGGAGAGGGGGGACTAGCGGGAGGGAAGTGGATACGCAGTATTTT.

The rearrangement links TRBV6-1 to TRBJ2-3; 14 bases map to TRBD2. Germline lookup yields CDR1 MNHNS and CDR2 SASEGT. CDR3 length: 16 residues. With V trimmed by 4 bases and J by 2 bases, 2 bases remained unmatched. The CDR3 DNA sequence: TGTGCCAGCAGTGGACTAGCGGGAGGGGACACAGATACGCAGTATTTT. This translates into CASSGLAGGDTDTQYF.

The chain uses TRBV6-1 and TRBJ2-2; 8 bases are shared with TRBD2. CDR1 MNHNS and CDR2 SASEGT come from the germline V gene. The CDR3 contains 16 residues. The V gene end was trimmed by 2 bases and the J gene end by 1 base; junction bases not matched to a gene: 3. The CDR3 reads CASSESSGVNTGELFF. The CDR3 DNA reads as TGTGCCAGCAGTGAAAGTAGCGGGGTGAACACCGGGGAGCTGTTTTTT.

This chain's CDR3 is CASAWGGTEQYF. CDR3 nucleotides: TGTGCCAGCGCTTGGGGGGGGACCGAGCAGTACTTC. The genes are TRBV12-3 or TRBV12-4 and TRBJ2-7, with 7 positions matching TRBD2. V dropped 8 bases and J dropped 6; count of bases not matched to a gene: 7. The CDR3 contains 12 residues.

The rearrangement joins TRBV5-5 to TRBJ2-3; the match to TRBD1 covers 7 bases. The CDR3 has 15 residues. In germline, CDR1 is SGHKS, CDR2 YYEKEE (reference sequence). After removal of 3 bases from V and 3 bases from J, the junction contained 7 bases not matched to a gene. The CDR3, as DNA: TGTGCCAGCAGCTCCACAGGGGTGGTGACAGATACGCAGTATTTT. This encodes CASSSTGVVTDTQYF.

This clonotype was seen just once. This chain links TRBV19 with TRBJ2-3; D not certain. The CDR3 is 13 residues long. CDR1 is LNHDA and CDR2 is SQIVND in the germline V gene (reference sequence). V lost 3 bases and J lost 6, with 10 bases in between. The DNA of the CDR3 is TGTGCCAGTAGTATTTCCCCCAGGGATACGCAGTATTTT. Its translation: CASSISPRDTQYF.

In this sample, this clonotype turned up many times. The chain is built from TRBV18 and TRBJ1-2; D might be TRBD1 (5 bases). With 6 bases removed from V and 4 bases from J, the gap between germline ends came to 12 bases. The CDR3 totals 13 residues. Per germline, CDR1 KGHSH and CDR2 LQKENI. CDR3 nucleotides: TGTGCCAGCTCCGTGACAGAGAGCTATGGCTACACCTTC. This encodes CASSVTESYGYTF. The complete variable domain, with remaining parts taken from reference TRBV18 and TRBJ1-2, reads NAGVMQNPRHLVRRRGQEARLRCSPMKGHSHVYWYRQLPEEGLKFMVYLQKENIIDESGMPKERFSAEFPKEGPSILRIQQVVRGDSAAYFCASSVTESYGYTFGSGTRLTVV.

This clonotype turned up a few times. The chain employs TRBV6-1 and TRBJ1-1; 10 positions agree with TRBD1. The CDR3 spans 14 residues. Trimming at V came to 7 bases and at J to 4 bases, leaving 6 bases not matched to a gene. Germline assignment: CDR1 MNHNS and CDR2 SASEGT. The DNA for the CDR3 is TGTGCCAGCAAGATGGACAGGGGGGGCACTGAAGCTTTCTTT. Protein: CASKMDRGGTEAFF.

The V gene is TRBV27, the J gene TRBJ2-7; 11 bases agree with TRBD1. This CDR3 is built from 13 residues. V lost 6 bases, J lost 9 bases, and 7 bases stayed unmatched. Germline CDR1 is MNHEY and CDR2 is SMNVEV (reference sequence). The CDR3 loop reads CASRDRGQGAQYF. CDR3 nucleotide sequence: TGTGCCAGCAGGGACAGGGGGCAAGGGGCGCAGTACTTC.

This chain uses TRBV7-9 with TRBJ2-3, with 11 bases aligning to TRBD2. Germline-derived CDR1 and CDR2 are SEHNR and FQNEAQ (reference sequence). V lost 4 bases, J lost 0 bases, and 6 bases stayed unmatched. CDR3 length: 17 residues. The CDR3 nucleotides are TGTGCCAGCAGCTCGGTCGTAGCGGGAGGGAGCACAGATACGCAGTATTTT. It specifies CASSSVVAGGSTDTQYF.

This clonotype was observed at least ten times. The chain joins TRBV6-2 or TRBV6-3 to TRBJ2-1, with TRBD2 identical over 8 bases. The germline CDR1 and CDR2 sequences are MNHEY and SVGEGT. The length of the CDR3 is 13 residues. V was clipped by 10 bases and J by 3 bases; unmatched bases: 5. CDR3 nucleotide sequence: TGTGCCACCGGGAGGGCCTTCTACAATGAGCAGTTCTTC. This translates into CATGRAFYNEQFF.

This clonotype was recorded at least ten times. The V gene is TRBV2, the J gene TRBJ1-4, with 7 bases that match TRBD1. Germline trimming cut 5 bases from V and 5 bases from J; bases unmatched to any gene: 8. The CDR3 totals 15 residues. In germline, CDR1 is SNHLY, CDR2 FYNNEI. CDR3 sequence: CASSFRPGQNEKLFF. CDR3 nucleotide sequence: TGTGCCAGCAGTTTTCGACCGGGACAGAATGAAAAACTGTTTTTT.

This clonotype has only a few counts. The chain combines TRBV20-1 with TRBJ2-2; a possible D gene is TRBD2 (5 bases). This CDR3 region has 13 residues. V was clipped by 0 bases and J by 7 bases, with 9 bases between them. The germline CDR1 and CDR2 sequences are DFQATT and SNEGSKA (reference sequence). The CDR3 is CSARDPEVGELFF. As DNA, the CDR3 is TGCAGTGCTAGAGATCCGGAGGTCGGGGAGCTGTTTTTT.

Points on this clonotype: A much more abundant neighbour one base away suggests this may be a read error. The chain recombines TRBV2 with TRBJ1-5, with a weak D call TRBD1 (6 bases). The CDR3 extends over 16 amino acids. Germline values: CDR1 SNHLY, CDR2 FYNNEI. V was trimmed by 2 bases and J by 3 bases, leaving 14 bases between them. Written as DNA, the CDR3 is TGTGCCAGCAGTGAAAGGGGGGGCGAAAACAATCAGCCCCAGCATTTT. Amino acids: CASSERGGENNQPQHF.

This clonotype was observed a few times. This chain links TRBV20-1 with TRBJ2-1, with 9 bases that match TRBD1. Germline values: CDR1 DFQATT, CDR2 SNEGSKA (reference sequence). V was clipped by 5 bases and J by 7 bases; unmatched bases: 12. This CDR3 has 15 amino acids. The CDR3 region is CSAQSGTGIGNEQFF. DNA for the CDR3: TGCAGTGCTCAATCCGGGACAGGGATTGGGAATGAGCAGTTCTTC.

CDR3 in amino acids: CASSLAPTRDEKLFF. The DNA of the CDR3 is TGTGCCAGCAGCTTAGCCCCAACGCGGGATGAAAAACTGTTTTTT. This chain links TRBV11-3 with TRBJ1-4; D not certain. Germline CDR1 SGHNT, CDR2 YENEEA. Trimming stripped 1 base from V and 6 bases from J, with 12 bases between. CDR3 length: 15 amino acids.

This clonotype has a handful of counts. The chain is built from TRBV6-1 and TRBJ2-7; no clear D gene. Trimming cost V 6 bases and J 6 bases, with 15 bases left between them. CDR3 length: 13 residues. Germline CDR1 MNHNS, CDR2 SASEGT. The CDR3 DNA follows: TGTGCCAGCAGGCGGCACCCTCCGCGCGAGCAGTACTTC. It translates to CASRRHPPREQYF.

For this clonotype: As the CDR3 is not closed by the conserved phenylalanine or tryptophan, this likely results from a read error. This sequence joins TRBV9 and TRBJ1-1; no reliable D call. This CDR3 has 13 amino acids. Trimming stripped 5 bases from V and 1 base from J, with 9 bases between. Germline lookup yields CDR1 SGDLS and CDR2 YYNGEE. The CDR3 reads CASSFTANTEAFI. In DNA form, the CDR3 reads TGTGCCAGCAGTTTTACAGCGAACACTGAAGCTTTCATT.